This T cell receptor beta chain was captured in a study of shared clonotypes between healthy human individuals. Worth noting for this clone: Its target is not known.

Every immunoSEQ plate was one replicate of a subset's evenly spread DNA. Sequenced by immunoSEQ multiplex PCR; TCRdb stores in-frame clones only, minus some. The sample contains over a million clones, approximately 98% of which appear only once. This CDR3 has 15 amino acids. Germline assignment: CDR1 MNHEY and CDR2 SMNVEV (reference sequence). Trimming at V came to 5 bases and at J to 7 bases, leaving 10 bases not matched to a gene. Study-level results: Shared clonotypes across all four donors exceeded non-shared ones in generation probability.

The sequence was obtained from a man aged 25 to 45 in good health. The sequenced sample was naive CD4+ T cells sorted from blood. Indicated subset: CD45RA+ positively selected. The chain couples TRBV27 to TRBJ2-1, with 8 bases identical to TRBD1. In DNA, the CDR3 is TGTGCCAGCAGTAGAGGACAGGGTTTTAGGAATGAGCAGTTCTTC. Amino acid sequence: CASSRGQGFRNEQFF.